Below are 10 T cell receptor beta chains sequenced from a single sample in a study of shared clonotypes between healthy human individuals. Method: immunoSEQ multiplex PCR; TCRdb's copy keeps in-frame clones and lacks some. This table holds more than 1 million clones, approximately 78% found once. The sample was memory CD4+ T cells from PBMCs. Subset in this sample: CD45RA-negative fraction. The receptors were gathered from a man aged 18 to 29 in good health. Some clones in this sample may be carry-over from other donors' samples.

This clone was found a few times. The V call is TRBV7-9, the J call TRBJ1-1, with no clear D. Deletions cut 5 bases from V and 1 base from J, with 11 bases between. The germline V gene has CDR1 SEHNR and CDR2 FQNEAQ (reference sequence). CDR3 length equals 14 residues. The CDR3 is CASSPMRTNTEAFF. CDR3 in DNA: TGTGCCAGCAGCCCAATGAGGACGAACACTGAAGCTTTCTTT.

The chain is built from TRBV4-1 and TRBJ1-2; D gene ambiguous. The V end lost 2 bases, the J end lost 4 bases, and 8 bases lay between the germline ends. The CDR3 has 13 residues. Germline-derived CDR1 and CDR2 are MGHRA and YSYEKL. The CDR3 DNA reads as TGCGCCAGCAGCCAAACGGAGCTCTATGGCTACACCTTC. This codes for CASSQTELYGYTF.

The table lists this clone with a count of one. At one end, the junction sequence differs from germline, possibly due to a read error. The chain links TRBV5-1 to TRBJ2-7; D is possibly TRBD2 (6 bases). The CDR3 contains 12 residues. The germline V gene encodes CDR1 SGHRS and CDR2 YFSETQ. CDR3 sequence: CASSLESGASLF. The CDR3 DNA follows: TGCGCCAGCAGCTTGGAGTCGGGAGCCTCGCTCTTC.

On this clone itself: Other DNA sequences of this sample code for an identical CDR3. This chain joins TRBV28 and TRBJ2-5; possibly TRBD1 for D (5 bases). The CDR3 loop spans 12 amino acids. Germline V lookup: CDR1 MDHEN, CDR2 SYDVKM. Trimming took off 2 bases at V and 5 bases at J, with 6 bases between the two ends. CDR3 residues: CASSLRGETQYF. In DNA form, the CDR3 reads TGTGCCAGCAGTTTAAGGGGCGAGACCCAGTACTTC.

The V and J genes are TRBV7-6 and TRBJ2-1; 9 bases match TRBD1. This CDR3 has 16 residues. Germline V CDR1 and CDR2: SGHVS, FNYEAQ. Trimming at V came to 2 bases and at J to 7 bases, leaving 9 bases not matched to a gene. The CDR3 loop is CASSLSPRQGGNEQFF. As DNA, the CDR3 is TGTGCCAGCAGCTTAAGCCCTCGACAGGGGGGGAATGAGCAGTTCTTC.

The rearrangement links TRBV11-2 to TRBJ2-7; D may correspond to TRBD1 or TRBD2 (6 bases each). Per germline, CDR1 SGHAT and CDR2 FQNNGV. This CDR3 region has 14 residues. V was shortened by 2 bases and J by 4 bases, with 12 bases between the two germline ends. As DNA, the CDR3 is TGTGCCAGCAGCTTAAGATGGGGGGCGTACGAGCAGTACTTC. Its protein is CASSLRWGAYEQYF. Filled out from reference TRBV11-2 and TRBJ2-7, the complete variable domain reads EAGVAQSPRYKIIEKRQSVAFWCNPISGHATLYWYQQILGQGPKLLIQFQNNGVVDDSQLPKDRFSAERLKGVDSTLKIQPAKLEDSAVYLCASSLRWGAYEQYFGPGTRLTVT.

The chain employs TRBV5-5 and TRBJ2-7; possible D gene TRBD2, 6 bases. Germline V lookup: CDR1 SGHKS, CDR2 YYEKEE (reference sequence). There are 14 residues in the CDR3. With 4 bases removed from V and 5 bases from J, the gap between germline ends came to 16 bases. The CDR3 region is CASSPGGRSDEQYF. Here the CDR3 DNA reads TGTGCCAGCAGCCCCGGGGGTAGATCGGACGAGCAGTACTTC.

Worth noting for this clone: The sample carries other DNA sequences with the same CDR3. J is TRBJ2-7 and V is TRBV7-9, with D tentatively TRBD2 (6 bases). This CDR3 spans 13 amino acids. In germline, CDR1 is SEHNR, CDR2 FQNEAQ (reference sequence). With 0 bases removed from V and 3 bases from J, the gap between germline ends came to 6 bases. In DNA form, the CDR3 reads TGTGCCAGCAGCTTAGCGGGAGGCTACGAGCAGTACTTC. Amino acid sequence: CASSLAGGYEQYF.

In its sample, this clone was seen a few times. V and J are TRBV29-1 and TRBJ2-1; unclear D gene. The CDR3 spans 13 residues. Trimming shortened V by 4 bases and J by 0 bases, and 7 bases separated the two germline ends. The germline CDR1 and CDR2 sequences are SQVTM and ANQGSEA. This chain's CDR3 is CSVAAISYNEQFF. CDR3 bases: TGCAGCGTTGCGGCGATCTCCTACAATGAGCAGTTCTTC.

The rearrangement links TRBV6-6 to TRBJ2-1; 11 bases line up with TRBD2. The CDR3 has 15 residues. The junction had 5 bases not matched to a gene; V was cut back by 6 bases and J by 4 bases. Germline loops: CDR1 MNHNY, CDR2 SVGAGI (reference sequence). The CDR3 sequence: CASRKLAGEYNEQFF. DNA for the CDR3: TGTGCCAGCAGAAAACTAGCGGGAGAGTACAATGAGCAGTTCTTC.